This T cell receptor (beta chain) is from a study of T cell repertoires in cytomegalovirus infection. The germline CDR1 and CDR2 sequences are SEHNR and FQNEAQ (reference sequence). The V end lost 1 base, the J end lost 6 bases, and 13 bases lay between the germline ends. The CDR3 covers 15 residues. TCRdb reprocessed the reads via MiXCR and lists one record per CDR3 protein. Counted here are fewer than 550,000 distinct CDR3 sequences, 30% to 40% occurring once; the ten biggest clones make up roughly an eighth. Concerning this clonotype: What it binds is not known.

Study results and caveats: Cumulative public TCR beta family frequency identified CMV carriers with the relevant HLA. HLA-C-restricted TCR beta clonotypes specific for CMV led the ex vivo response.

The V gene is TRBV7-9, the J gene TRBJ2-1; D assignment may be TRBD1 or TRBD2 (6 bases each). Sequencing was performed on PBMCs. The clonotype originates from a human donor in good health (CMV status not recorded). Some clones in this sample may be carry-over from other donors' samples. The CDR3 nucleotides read TGTGCCAGCAGCTTAGTTTTTGGAGGGGGCAATGAGCAGTTCTTC. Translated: CASSLVFGGGNEQFF. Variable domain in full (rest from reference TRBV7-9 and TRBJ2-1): DTGVSQNPRHKITKRGQNVTFRCDPISEHNRLYWYRQTLGQGPEFLTYFQNEAQLEKSRLLSDRFSAERPKGSFSTLEIQRTEQGDSAMYLCASSLVFGGGNEQFFGPGTRLTVL.